This T cell receptor (beta chain) was captured by sequencing in a study of T cells in Graves' hyperthyroidism and ophthalmopathy. Across the whole study: Initial diagnosis, before any treatment, was when peripheral blood was collected. Points from the study as a whole: Ophthalmopathy stood apart from stable hyperthyroidism in a 13 V-J model. Blood samples included most of the expanded thyroid clonotypes exceeding 0.001.

An absence of ophthalmopathy progression within 18 months meant stable Graves' hyperthyroidism. Researchers took RNA transcripts and amplified the TCR beta CDR3 regions from them. RT-PCR in the first round (using the HTBI primer set) targeted the TCR CDR3. TCRdb processed the multiplex PCR reads anew with MiXCR; each CDR3 protein has one entry. Among roughly 750,000 distinct CDR3 sequences listed, roughly 17% were seen once. Germline V gives CDR1 SGDLS, CDR2 YYNGEE. V shed 0 bases and J shed 1 base, with 10 bases lying between them. The CDR3 has 15 residues. This clonotype was recorded many times. Its antigen is undetermined.

The chain recombines TRBV9 with TRBJ1-2, with no clear D. The sample was blood. This TCR was sampled from a man aged 18 to 30 with Graves' hyperthyroidism. The CDR3 protein is CASSVGGQNNYGYTF. In DNA form, the CDR3 reads TGTGCCAGCAGCGTAGGAGGGCAGAATAACTATGGCTACACCTTC.